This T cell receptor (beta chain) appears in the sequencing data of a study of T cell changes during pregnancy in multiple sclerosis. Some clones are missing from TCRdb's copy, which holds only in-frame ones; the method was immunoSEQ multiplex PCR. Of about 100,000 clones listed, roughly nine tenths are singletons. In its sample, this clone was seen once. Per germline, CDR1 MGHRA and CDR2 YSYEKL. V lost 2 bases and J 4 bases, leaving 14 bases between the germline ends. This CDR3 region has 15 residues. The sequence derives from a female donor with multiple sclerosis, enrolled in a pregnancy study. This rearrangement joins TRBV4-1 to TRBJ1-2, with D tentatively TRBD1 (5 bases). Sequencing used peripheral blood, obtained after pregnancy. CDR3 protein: CASSQTRQSGYGYTF. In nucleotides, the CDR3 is TGCGCCAGCAGCCAAACCAGACAGTCGGGCTATGGCTACACCTTC.